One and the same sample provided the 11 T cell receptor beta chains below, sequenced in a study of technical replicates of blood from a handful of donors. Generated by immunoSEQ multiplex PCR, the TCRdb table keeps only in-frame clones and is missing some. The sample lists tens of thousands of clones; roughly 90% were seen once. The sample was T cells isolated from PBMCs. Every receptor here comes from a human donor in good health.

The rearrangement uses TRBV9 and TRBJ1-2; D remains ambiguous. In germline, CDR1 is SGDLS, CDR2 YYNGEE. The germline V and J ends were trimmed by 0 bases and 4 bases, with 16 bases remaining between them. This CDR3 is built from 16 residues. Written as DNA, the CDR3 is TGTGCCAGCAGCGTAGTACCCCGAGATTCCCTCTATGGCTACACCTTC. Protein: CASSVVPRDSLYGYTF.

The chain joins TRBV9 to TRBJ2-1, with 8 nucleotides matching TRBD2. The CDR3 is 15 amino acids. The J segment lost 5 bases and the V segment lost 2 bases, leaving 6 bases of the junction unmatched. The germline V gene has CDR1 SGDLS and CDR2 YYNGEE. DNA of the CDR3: TGTGCCAGCAGCGTCGGCGGGGGGCTTAACAATGAGCAGTTCTTC. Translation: CASSVGGGLNNEQFF.

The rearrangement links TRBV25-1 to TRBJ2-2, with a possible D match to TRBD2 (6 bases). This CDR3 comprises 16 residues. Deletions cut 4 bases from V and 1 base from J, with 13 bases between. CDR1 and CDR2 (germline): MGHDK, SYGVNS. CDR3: CASSGSVAVNTGELFF. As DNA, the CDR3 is TGTGCCAGCAGTGGATCGGTAGCGGTGAACACCGGGGAGCTGTTTTTT.

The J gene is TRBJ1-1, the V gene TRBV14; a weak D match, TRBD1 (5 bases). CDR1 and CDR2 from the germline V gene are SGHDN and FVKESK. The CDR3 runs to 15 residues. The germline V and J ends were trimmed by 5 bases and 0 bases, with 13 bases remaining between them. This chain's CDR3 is CASSLPGRMNTEAFF. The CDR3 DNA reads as TGTGCCAGCAGCTTGCCAGGGCGGATGAACACTGAAGCTTTCTTT. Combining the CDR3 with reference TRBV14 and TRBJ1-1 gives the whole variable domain EAGVTQFPSHSVIEKGQTVTLRCDPISGHDNLYWYRRVMGKEIKFLLHFVKESKQDESGMPNNRFLAERTGGTYSTLKVQPAELEDSGVYFCASSLPGRMNTEAFFGQGTRLTVV.

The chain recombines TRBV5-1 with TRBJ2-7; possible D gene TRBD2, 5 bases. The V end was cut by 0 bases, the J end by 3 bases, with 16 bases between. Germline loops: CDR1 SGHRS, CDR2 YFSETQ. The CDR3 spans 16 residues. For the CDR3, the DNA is TGCGCCAGCAGCTTGGCGGGCTCCGGACTTCACTACGAGCAGTACTTC. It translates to CASSLAGSGLHYEQYF.

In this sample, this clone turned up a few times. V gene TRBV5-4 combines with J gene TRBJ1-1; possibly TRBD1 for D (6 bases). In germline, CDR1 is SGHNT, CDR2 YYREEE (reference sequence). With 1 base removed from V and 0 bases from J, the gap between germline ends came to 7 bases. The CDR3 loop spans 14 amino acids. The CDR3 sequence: CASSLTGMNTEAFF. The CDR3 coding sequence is TGTGCCAGCAGCTTGACAGGGATGAACACTGAAGCTTTCTTT. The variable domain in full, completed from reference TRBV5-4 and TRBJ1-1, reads ETGVTQSPTHLIKTRGQQVTLRCSSQSGHNTVSWYQQALGQGPQFIFQYYREEENGRGNFPPRFSGLQFPNYSSELNVNALELDDSALYLCASSLTGMNTEAFFGQGTRLTVV.

The CDR3 sequence is CASSVTGLVYNEQFF. CDR3 in DNA: TGTGCCAGCAGCGTCACGGGACTAGTATACAATGAGCAGTTCTTC. The chain links TRBV9 to TRBJ2-1, with 8 bases identical to TRBD2. The CDR3 sequence is 15 residues long. The germline gives CDR1 SGDLS, CDR2 YYNGEE. The V segment lost 2 bases and the J segment 4 bases; nucleotides outside the gene matches: 5.

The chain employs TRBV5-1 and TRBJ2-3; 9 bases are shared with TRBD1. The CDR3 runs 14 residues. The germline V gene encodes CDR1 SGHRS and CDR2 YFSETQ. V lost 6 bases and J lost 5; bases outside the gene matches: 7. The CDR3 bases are TGCGCCAGCACCCGGACAGGGGATGAAGATACGCAGTATTTT. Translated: CASTRTGDEDTQYF.

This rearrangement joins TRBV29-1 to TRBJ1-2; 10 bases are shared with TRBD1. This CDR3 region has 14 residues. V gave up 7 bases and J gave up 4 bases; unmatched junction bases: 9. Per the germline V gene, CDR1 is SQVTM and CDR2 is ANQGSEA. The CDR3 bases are TGCAGCGGGGGGACAGGGGAGGATGGCTATGGCTACACCTTC. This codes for CSGGTGEDGYGYTF.

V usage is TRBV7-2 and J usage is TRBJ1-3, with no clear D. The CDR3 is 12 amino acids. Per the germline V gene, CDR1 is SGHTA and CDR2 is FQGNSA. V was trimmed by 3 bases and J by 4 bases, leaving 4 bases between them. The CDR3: CASSLTGNTIYF. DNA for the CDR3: TGTGCCAGCAGCTTGACAGGAAACACCATATATTTT. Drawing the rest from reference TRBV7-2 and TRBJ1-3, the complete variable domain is GAGVSQSPSNKVTEKGKDVELRCDPISGHTALYWYRQSLGQGLEFLIYFQGNSAPDKSGLPSDRFSAERTGGSVSTLTIQRTQQEDSAVYLCASSLTGNTIYFGEGSWLTVV.

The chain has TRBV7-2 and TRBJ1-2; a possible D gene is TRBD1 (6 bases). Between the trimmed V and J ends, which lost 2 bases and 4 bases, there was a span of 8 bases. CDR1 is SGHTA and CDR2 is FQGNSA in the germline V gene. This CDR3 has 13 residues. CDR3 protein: CASSLPGAYGYTF. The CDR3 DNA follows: TGTGCCAGCAGCTTACCAGGGGCCTATGGCTACACCTTC. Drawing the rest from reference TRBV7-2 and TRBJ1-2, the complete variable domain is GAGVSQSPSNKVTEKGKDVELRCDPISGHTALYWYRQSLGQGLEFLIYFQGNSAPDKSGLPSDRFSAERTGGSVSTLTIQRTQQEDSAVYLCASSLPGAYGYTFGSGTRLTVV.